This T cell receptor (beta chain) was sequenced for a study of T cell responses to AZD1222 COVID-19 vaccine. TCRdb's table, derived via immunoSEQ multiplex PCR, lists solely in-frame clones and lacks some. This table has about 94,000 clones, 70% to 90% appearing once. CDR3 length: 13 residues. Germline V gene data show CDR1 as SGHAT and CDR2 as FQNNGV. With 5 bases removed from V and 7 bases from J, the gap between germline ends came to 14 bases. This clonotype was obtained from an adult in good health. The genes are TRBV11-2 and TRBJ1-1, with a tentative D call TRBD1 (6 bases). The material sequenced was peripheral blood, taken on day 0 of AZD1222 vaccination. CDR3 sequence reads: CASSPRQGSEAFF. The CDR3 DNA reads TGTGCCAGCAGCCCCCGGCAGGGGAGTGAAGCTTTCTTT.